These T cell receptor beta chains were read from a single sample in a study of blood T cell repertoires in COVID-19. The data were produced by immunoSEQ multiplex PCR, yet TCRdb's version contains in-frame clones alone and is incomplete. This table has more than 250,000 clones, around 87% appearing once. Sequenced input: PBMCs or T cells enriched from blood (not recorded which). The source is a woman between 18 and 30 years old with acute COVID-19. Each CDR3 is given with its conserved first and last residue. A D gene is named only where the DNA matches it firmly. The listing skips clone size in some rows; elsewhere it reads once, few, many or a size class.

CDR3 length	D gene	V gene	clone size	J gene	CDR3 protein	CDR3 DNA
17	TRBD1	TRBV7-2	.	TRBJ2-7	CASSLDSAGTANYEQYF	TGTGCCAGCAGCTTAGACAGTGCCGGGACAGCAAACTACGAGCAGTACTTC
11	.	TRBV28	.	TRBJ2-1	CASSLFDEQFF	TGTGCCAGCAGTTTATTCGATGAGCAGTTCTTC
16	.	TRBV27	.	TRBJ2-7	CASSPHTGTNSYEQYF	TGTGCCAGCAGTCCCCATACCGGGACAAACTCCTACGAGCAGTACTTC
13	TRBD1	TRBV19	.	TRBJ2-7	CASRQGASYEQYF	TGTGCCAGCAGACAGGGGGCCTCCTACGAGCAGTACTTC
17	.	TRBV4-1	.	TRBJ2-7	CASSQESPAASSYEQYF	TGCGCCAGCAGCCAAGAATCCCCCGCGGCGAGCTCCTACGAGCAGTACTTC
20	TRBD2	TRBV3-1/TRBV3-2	.	TRBJ2-5	CASSQDGLAGGPALKETQYF	TGTGCCAGCAGCCAAGATGGGCTAGCGGGAGGGCCAGCGCTTAAAGAGACCCAGTACTTC
14	.	TRBV5-1	.	TRBJ2-7	CASSLVAGTYEQYF	TGCGCCAGCAGCTTGGTGGCAGGGACCTACGAGCAGTACTTC
13	.	TRBV19	.	TRBJ2-7	CASSRDRSYEQYF	TGTGCCAGTAGTAGAGACAGGTCCTACGAGCAGTACTTC
14	TRBD2	TRBV4-1	.	TRBJ2-7	CASSHGLAGDEQYF	TGCGCCAGCAGCCATGGGCTAGCGGGAGACGAGCAGTACTTC
14	.	TRBV5-8	few	TRBJ1-2	CASSLKGVKYGYTF	TGTGCCAGCAGCTTGAAAGGGGTTAAGTATGGCTACACCTTC
16	.	TRBV4-2	.	TRBJ1-3	CASSQFDRDTGNTIYF	TGTGCCAGCAGCCAATTCGACAGAGACACTGGAAACACCATATATTTT
16	.	TRBV6-1	.	TRBJ2-3	CASSEGMWYGSDTQYF	TGTGCCAGCAGTGAAGGAATGTGGTACGGTTCAGATACGCAGTATTTT
14	TRBD1	TRBV20-1	.	TRBJ1-6	CSASGTGSNSPLHF	TGCAGTGCTAGTGGGACAGGGAGCAATTCACCCCTCCACTTT